What follows are 13 T cell receptor beta chains derived from one specimen sequenced in a study of blood T cells in healthy people across ages. For the second PCR, which ran for about 7 to 12 cycles, a sample-barcoded 5' primer and a J-beta primer mix were used. TCRdb used MiXCR to reprocess the 5' RACE reads, holding one entry per CDR3 protein. The sample lists about 1.5 million distinct CDR3 sequences, roughly 43% occurring once. The sample taken for sequencing was blood. These receptors were taken from a woman aged 18-29 years in good health.

The chain carries TRBV6-5 and TRBJ2-7; 7 bases are shared with TRBD1. V gave up 5 bases and J gave up 5 bases; unmatched junction bases: 9. Germline CDR1 MNHEY, CDR2 SVGAGI. The CDR3 covers 14 residues. CDR3 nucleotide sequence: TGTGCCAGCAGTGGGAAAACAGGGGCCAACGAGCAGTACTTC. Its protein is CASSGKTGANEQYF.

This clonotype was seen just once. The J gene is TRBJ2-3, the V gene TRBV20-1, with no clear D. V lost 1 base and J 2 bases, leaving 13 bases between the germline ends. The CDR3 covers 15 residues. CDR1 DFQATT and CDR2 SNEGSKA come from the germline V gene (reference sequence). The CDR3 loop reads CSARGVASDTDTQYF. CDR3 bases: TGCAGTGCTAGAGGTGTGGCTAGTGACACAGATACGCAGTATTTT.

Written as DNA, the CDR3 is TGTGCCAGCAGCTCCTCCCGGTCGGGCTACGAGCAGTACTTC. Translated, it gives CASSSSRSGYEQYF. V gene TRBV7-8 combines with J gene TRBJ2-5; D not resolved. Judging by the DNA end, TRBJ2-7 fits better; the J call may be wrong. This CDR3 spans 14 amino acids. The germline CDR1 and CDR2 sequences are SGHVS and FQNEAQ.

The chain carries TRBV5-6 and TRBJ2-4; no clear D gene. There are 14 residues in the CDR3. Trimming removed 4 bases from V and 0 bases from J, with 8 bases in between. Germline values: CDR1 SGHDT, CDR2 YYEEEE. CDR3: CASSLQEAKNIQYF. DNA of the CDR3: TGTGCCAGCAGCCTGCAGGAAGCCAAAAACATTCAGTACTTC.

This clonotype was found a few times. The rearrangement uses TRBV5-1 and TRBJ2-1; D is possibly TRBD1 (6 bases). The CDR3 is made up of 15 amino acids. Deletions cut 5 bases from V and 1 base from J, with 13 bases between. The germline V gene encodes CDR1 SGHRS and CDR2 YFSETQ. The CDR3, as DNA: TGCGCCAGCAGTCCCGACAGGCAATCCTACAATGAGCAGTTCTTC. Its translation is CASSPDRQSYNEQFF.

The V gene is TRBV2, the J gene TRBJ1-5; a possible D gene is TRBD1 (6 bases). V lost 7 bases and J lost 1, with 14 bases in between. This CDR3 region has 15 residues. Germline values: CDR1 SNHLY, CDR2 FYNNEI. Here the CDR3 DNA reads TGTGCCAGCACAGGGGAGAATGGGAGCAATCAGCCCCAGCATTTT. Translation gives CASTGENGSNQPQHF.

This clonotype appeared many times. The gene calls are TRBV5-1 and TRBJ2-5, with D maybe TRBD2 (6 bases). V lost 1 base, J lost 5 bases, and 12 bases lay in between. The CDR3 loop spans 14 amino acids. Germline loops: CDR1 SGHRS, CDR2 YFSETQ. The DNA of the CDR3 is TGCGCCAGCAGCTTGACTAGCTTGCGGGAGACCCAGTACTTC. Translation gives CASSLTSLRETQYF.

This chain uses TRBV24-1 with TRBJ2-2, with D perhaps matching TRBD1 or TRBD2 (5 bases each). Germline loops: CDR1 KGHDR, CDR2 SFDVKD. This CDR3 spans 17 amino acids. Trimming removed 3 bases from V and 4 bases from J, with 17 bases in between. CDR3 sequence reads: CATSDPNGDLSTGELFF. The CDR3 DNA is TGTGCCACCAGTGATCCGAACGGGGACCTGAGCACCGGGGAGCTGTTTTTT.

V is TRBV15 and J is TRBJ2-4; maybe TRBD2 (6 bases). Germline CDR1 reads LNHNV; CDR2 reads YYDKDF (reference sequence). V was pared by 5 bases and J by 3 bases, with 17 bases between. There are 16 residues in the CDR3. The chain's CDR3 is CATSGRLGTVKNIQYF. The CDR3 DNA sequence: TGTGCCACCAGCGGAAGACTAGGGACGGTCAAAAACATTCAGTACTTC.

V usage is TRBV7-2 and J usage is TRBJ1-5; TRBD1 might be the D (5 bases). This CDR3 has 16 amino acids. V lost 2 bases and J lost 11, with 22 bases in between. CDR1 SGHTA and CDR2 FQGNSA come from the germline V gene. In nucleotides, the CDR3 is TGTGCCAGCAGCTTAAAAGGGCTTGGGGGTGTAAGGGCCCAGCATTTT. Translated: CASSLKGLGGVRAQHF.

This chain connects TRBV9 to TRBJ2-1, with 12 positions matching TRBD2. From germline, CDR1 is SGDLS and CDR2 YYNGEE. Trimming removed 4 bases from V and 7 bases from J; junction bases left unmatched: 9. The CDR3 is made up of 16 amino acids. CDR3 DNA sequence: TGTGCCAGCAGCCTCTCTAGCGGGGGGGCGTTTAATGAGCAGTTCTTC. Translated, it gives CASSLSSGGAFNEQFF.

The chain recombines TRBV20-1 with TRBJ1-5; D remains unclear. The CDR3 length is 14 residues. V dropped 5 bases and J dropped 0 bases, with 11 bases sitting between them. Looked up from germline, CDR1 is DFQATT and CDR2 is SNEGSKA (reference sequence). CDR3 sequence (DNA): TGCAGTGCTTCCGGGATGTATAGCAATCAGCCCCAGCATTTT. Protein sequence: CSASGMYSNQPQHF.

This clonotype was observed a handful of times. The CDR3 nucleotides are TGCAGTGCTGTCCGTCCAGGGGGTCAGCCCCAGCATTTT. As protein: CSAVRPGGQPQHF. The chain joins TRBV20-1 to TRBJ1-5; 7 nucleotides line up with TRBD1. J gave up 6 bases and V 5 bases, and 7 bases lay outside the gene matches. This CDR3 is 13 amino acids long. Germline loops: CDR1 DFQATT, CDR2 SNEGSKA (reference sequence).